Presented here are 8 T cell receptor beta chains from one specimen sequenced in a study of CD8+ T cells in alopecia areata. The treatment is: oral pan-JAK inhibitor, 5-10 mg twice daily. cDNA serving as the sequencing template came from extracted, reverse transcribed RNA. Libraries were prepared by immunoSEQ multiplex PCR; TCRdb keeps only in-frame clonotypes and omits some of them. Counted here are 150,000 to 200,000 clones, around three fifths occurring once; the ten biggest clones make up approximately 0.97%. The sequences come from CD4+ T cells sorted from blood, collected at week 24, from a patient treated with tofacitinib. These receptors all come from a human donor with alopecia areata.

The J gene is TRBJ2-3, the V gene TRBV27; 9 bases are shared with TRBD2. The CDR3 contains 17 residues. V trimming: 5 bases; J trimming: 6 bases; junction bases outside the gene matches: 15. Germline V gene lookup returns CDR1 MNHEY and CDR2 SMNVEV (reference sequence). Written as DNA, the CDR3 is TGTGCCAGCAGTCCGGTCTCAGGGCGGGGGGGATCCGATACGCAGTATTTT. Its translation: CASSPVSGRGGSDTQYF.

This clone was observed a few times. This chain uses TRBV19 with TRBJ1-6; D unresolved. V was trimmed by 4 bases and J by 2 bases, leaving 9 bases between them. Germline V CDR1 and CDR2: LNHDA, SQIVND (reference sequence). The CDR3 is 15 residues long. CDR3 nucleotides: TGTGCCAGTAGTACGGATGGCGCCTATAATTCACCCCTCCACTTT. It specifies CASSTDGAYNSPLHF.

The V gene is TRBV10-3, the J gene TRBJ2-3; D is possibly TRBD1 (7 bases). The CDR3 is 13 residues long. Trimming pared 8 bases from V and 8 bases from J, leaving 17 bases between. The germline gives CDR1 ENHRY, CDR2 SYGVKD. CDR3 sequence reads: CAIGGTAAGTQYF. The CDR3 DNA is TGTGCCATCGGGGGGACAGCCGCCGGTACGCAGTATTTT.

The chain is built from TRBV15 and TRBJ2-7; D uncertain. The CDR3 sequence is 12 residues long. Trimming stripped 1 base from V and 3 bases from J, with 4 bases between. Germline CDR1 and CDR2: LNHNV and YYDKDF (reference sequence). The CDR3: CATSRVDYEQYF. The CDR3 coding sequence is TGTGCCACCAGCAGAGTCGACTACGAGCAGTACTTC.

This clone was counted between two and nine times. J is TRBJ1-1 and V is TRBV18; no clear D gene. V was pared by 3 bases and J by 1 base, with 9 bases between. The V gene's germline CDR1 is KGHSH and CDR2 LQKENI. CDR3 length equals 14 residues. The CDR3 DNA follows: TGTGCCAGCTCACCTAGCCAGAAGAACACTGAAGCTTTCTTT. This sequence encodes CASSPSQKNTEAFF. The full variable domain, with the rest looked up from reference TRBV18 and TRBJ1-1, is NAGVMQNPRHLVRRRGQEARLRCSPMKGHSHVYWYRQLPEEGLKFMVYLQKENIIDESGMPKERFSAEFPKEGPSILRIQQVVRGDSAAYFCASSPSQKNTEAFFGQGTRLTVV.

V usage is TRBV10-3 and J usage is TRBJ1-4; D call uncertain. V was pared by 5 bases and J by 0 bases, with 7 bases between. CDR1 is ENHRY and CDR2 is SYGVKD in the germline V gene. The CDR3 runs 14 residues. The CDR3 nucleotides read TGTGCCATCAGTTCAAACCCAACTAATGAAAAACTGTTTTTT. It codes for CAISSNPTNEKLFF.

V is TRBV27 and J is TRBJ1-2; tentatively, D is TRBD1 (6 bases). Germline CDR1 reads MNHEY; CDR2 reads SMNVEV (reference sequence). Trimming pared 7 bases from V and 4 bases from J, leaving 16 bases between. This CDR3 comprises 14 residues. Here the CDR3 reads CASNFRGSLYGYTF. The CDR3 nucleotides read TGTGCCAGCAACTTCAGGGGCAGCCTCTATGGCTACACCTTC.

The V and J genes are TRBV30 and TRBJ1-2, with D possibly matching TRBD1 (6 bases). Trimming removed 5 bases at V and 4 bases at J, with 17 bases between. CDR1 is GTSNPN and CDR2 is SVGIG in the germline V gene (reference sequence). The CDR3 is made up of 14 amino acids. CDR3 loop: CAWDGTRKTYGYTF. In DNA form, the CDR3 reads TGTGCCTGGGACGGGACAAGAAAAACCTATGGCTACACCTTC.